This is a list of T cell receptor beta chains from one sample in a study of vaccination and CD4 T cells after COVID-19. TCRdb recomputed calls from the PCR reads with MiXCR, one row per CDR3 protein. The table has about 26,000 distinct CDR3 sequences, roughly 64% seen once. No antigen is known for these receptors. The specimen was CD4+ T cells from blood, cultured in vitro. All receptors come from a human donor who had recovered from COVID-19. Both conserved end residues are part of each CDR3. D genes are given only for firm matches. The size of a clone is reported for some rows only, either as once, few or many, or as a class for expanded clones.

TRBJ1-2 TRBV20-1 - - CSASPSARQGYTF TGCAGTGCTAGCCCCTCAGCCAGGCAGGGCTACACCTTC
TRBJ1-1 TRBV4-2 - TRBD1 CASSQGGGGEAFF TGTGCCAGCAGCCAAGGTGGAGGGGGCGAAGCTTTCTTT
TRBJ2-7 TRBV7-8 - - CASSLNNGEQYF TGTGCCAGCAGCTTAAACAACGGCGAGCAGTACTTC
TRBJ2-1 TRBV20-1 - - CSARAATGFINEQFF TGCAGTGCTAGAGCGGCTACAGGTTTTATCAATGAGCAGTTCTTC
TRBJ1-2 TRBV2 - TRBD1 CASRPTGGYYGYTF TGTGCCAGCAGACCCACAGGGGGCTACTATGGCTACACCTTC
TRBJ2-7 TRBV21-1 - - CASSSRLAGDYEQYF TGTGCCAGCAGCAGCAGACTAGCGGGTGACTACGAGCAGTACTTC
TRBJ2-7 TRBV24-1 - - CATSGGSCEQYF TGTGCCACCAGTGGGGGTTCATGCGAGCAGTACTTC
TRBJ1-1 TRBV20-1 - - CSARSSGQLNTEAFF TGCAGTGCTAGAAGTTCCGGGCAATTGAACACTGAAGCTTTCTTT
TRBJ2-3 TRBV5-1 - TRBD1 CASSLWTGTDTQYF TGCGCCAGCAGCTTGTGGACAGGGACAGATACGCAGTATTTT
TRBJ1-1 TRBV19 - - CASEPGANTEAFF TGTGCCAGCGAACCGGGGGCGAACACTGAAGCTTTCTTT
TRBJ1-1 TRBV2 few - CASSDAALTGNAEAFF TGTGCCAGCAGTGATGCCGCCTTGACAGGTAACGCTGAAGCTTTCTTT
TRBJ1-1 TRBV25-1 - - CASSAGRDTEAFF TGTGCCAGCAGCGCAGGGAGGGACACTGAAGCTTTCTTT
TRBJ1-1 TRBV11-3 - - CASSPSQGTEAFF TGTGCCAGCAGCCCCTCCCAAGGTACTGAAGCTTTCTTT
TRBJ2-3 TRBV6-2/TRBV6-3 - - CASSPIYTSTDTQYF TGTGCCAGCAGCCCCATATATACTAGCACAGATACGCAGTATTTT
TRBJ1-3 TRBV7-2 - - CASSLVVEAIYF TGTGCCAGCAGCTTAGTAGTAGAGGCCATATATTTT
TRBJ1-1 TRBV19 - - CASSIFSRGLLNTEAFF TGTGCCAGTAGTATATTCTCAAGGGGTCTTTTGAACACTGAAGCTTTCTTT
TRBJ2-1 TRBV28 few TRBD2 CASSLLLLAGGISEQFF TGTGCCAGCAGTTTACTCCTACTAGCGGGAGGTATCAGTGAGCAGTTCTTC
TRBJ2-3 TRBV20-1 - - CSAPRRGSVTDTQYF TGCAGTGCCCCACGTAGAGGGAGTGTAACAGATACGCAGTATTTT